The entry below describes one T cell receptor beta chain. This CDR3 comprises 16 residues. Per germline, CDR1 SGHTA and CDR2 FQGNSA. The junction had 8 bases not matched to a gene; V was cut back by 0 bases and J by 7 bases. In the original analysis: Using reference gene primer amplification, nucleated cell counts were estimated. Produced via immunoSEQ multiplex PCR; TCRdb's table is partial and in-frame only. V and J calls and clone size are copied from that table; D and trimming were computed from the DNA. The repertoire holds approximately 300,000 clones, around 91% seen once, with about 1% in the top ten. The source of the sample is a study of blood T cell repertoires in COVID-19. Study as a whole: Material from acute and convalescent COVID-19 was sourced from the United States, Italy and Spain. T cells, B-cell-depleted T cells, or PBMCs supplied cDNA or gDNA.

The sample comprised peripheral blood. The TCR originated in a woman aged 40 to 55 with COVID-19, enrolled during active disease. The chain links TRBV7-2 to TRBJ1-2; 10 bases are shared with TRBD1. The chain's CDR3 is CASSLAPGQGGFGYTF. The DNA for the CDR3 is TGTGCCAGCAGCTTAGCCCCCGGACAGGGGGGTTTTGGCTACACCTTC.